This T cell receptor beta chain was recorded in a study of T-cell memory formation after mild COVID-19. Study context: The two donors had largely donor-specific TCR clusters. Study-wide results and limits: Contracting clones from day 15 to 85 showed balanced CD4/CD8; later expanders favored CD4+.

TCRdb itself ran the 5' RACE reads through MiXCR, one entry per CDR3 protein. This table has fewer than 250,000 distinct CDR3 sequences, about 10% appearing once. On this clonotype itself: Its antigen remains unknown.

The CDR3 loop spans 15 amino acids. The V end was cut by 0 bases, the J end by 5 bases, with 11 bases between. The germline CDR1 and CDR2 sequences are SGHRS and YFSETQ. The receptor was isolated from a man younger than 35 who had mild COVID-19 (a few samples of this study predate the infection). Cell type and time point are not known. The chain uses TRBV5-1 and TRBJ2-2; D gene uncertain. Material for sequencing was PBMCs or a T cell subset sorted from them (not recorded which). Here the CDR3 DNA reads TGCGCCAGCAGCTTGGCGGCACCGGAAACCGGGGAGCTGTTTTTT. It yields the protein CASSLAAPETGELFF.